This TCR beta chain is from a study of T cell responses to AZD1222 COVID-19 vaccine. Worth noting for this clone: Antigen unknown.

Method: immunoSEQ multiplex PCR; TCRdb's copy keeps in-frame clones and lacks some. The data hold 150,000 or so clones, with less than 95% observed a single time. Study conclusions and caveats: The sample set comprised mostly white British donors with more females, and clonal diversity was possibly underestimated. Two AZD1222 administrations were followed by greater Spike-specific TCR breadth and depth. Regions 160-218 and 743-854 dominated among vaccine-associated CD4 TCRs spanning spike.

Per germline, CDR1 SEHNR and CDR2 FQNEAQ (reference sequence). Trimming removed 5 bases from V and 8 bases from J; junction bases left unmatched: 11. CDR3 length: 14 residues. This chain uses TRBV7-9 with TRBJ1-2; TRBD1 aligns across 7 bases. Sequenced material: peripheral blood, taken on day 0 of AZD1222 vaccination. The TCR originated in an adult in good health. The CDR3 bases are TGTGCCAGCAGCCCTCCTGGAAGGGGGCGAGGCTACACCTTC. Translation gives CASSPPGRGRGYTF.